Following are 16 T cell receptor beta chains from one sample sequenced in a study of cytomegalovirus exposure and HLA in healthy donors. Amplification used 60 Vbeta primers and 13 Jbeta primers. The table came from immunoSEQ multiplex PCR; TCRdb's copy has only in-frame clones and leaves some out. The profile covers more than 95,000 clones, with around 85% appearing a single time and 6.5% to 7% taken by the ten largest. Sequenced: PBMCs. These receptors came from a man between 25 and 39 years old in good health and CMV-seropositive.

Of note for this clone: The junction shows a germline mismatch at one end, possibly a read error. The V and J genes are TRBV20-1 and TRBJ2-7, with TRBD1 as a possible D gene (6 bases). In germline, CDR1 is DFQATT, CDR2 SNEGSKA (reference sequence). The CDR3 totals 11 residues. The DNA for the CDR3 is TGCAGTGCTAGGAAGGGGGTTCAGGGTCTTTTC. It specifies CSARKGVQGLF.

CDR3 nucleotides: TGCGCCAGCAGCACGGGGGGAAACTATGGCTACACCTTC. It encodes CASSTGGNYGYTF. V is TRBV4-1 and J is TRBJ1-2; maybe TRBD1 (5 bases). Trimming pared 5 bases from V and 2 bases from J, leaving 9 bases between. The CDR3 consists of 13 residues. Germline V CDR1 and CDR2: MGHRA, YSYEKL.

This sequence joins TRBV5-1 and TRBJ1-3; 7 bases are shared with TRBD1. V was pared by 4 bases and J by 2 bases, with 9 bases of the junction left unmatched. Looked up from germline, CDR1 is SGHRS and CDR2 is YFSETQ. The CDR3 has 16 amino acids. CDR3 loop: CASSPRGDRAGNTIYF. The CDR3 nucleotides read TGCGCCAGCAGCCCCCGGGGAGACAGGGCTGGAAACACCATATATTTT.

The chain combines TRBV5-6 with TRBJ2-1; 8 bases align to TRBD2. Germline CDR1 reads SGHDT; CDR2 reads YYEEEE. This CDR3 contains 17 residues. The trim removed 0 bases at V and 4 bases at J, leaving 9 bases unmatched. The CDR3 DNA sequence: TGTGCCAGCAGCTTGGGCGGGCGTAGCGGGGATTACAATGAGCAGTTCTTC. It yields the protein CASSLGGRSGDYNEQFF.

The chain links TRBV7-9 to TRBJ1-1; perhaps TRBD1 as D (5 bases). Germline-derived CDR1 and CDR2 are SEHNR and FQNEAQ (reference sequence). V was clipped by 4 bases and J by 1 base, with 13 bases between them. This CDR3 contains 15 residues. CDR3 sequence reads: CASSWSGAQNTEAFF. The DNA for the CDR3 is TGTGCCAGCAGCTGGTCTGGGGCCCAGAACACTGAAGCTTTCTTT.

The chain carries TRBV10-3 and TRBJ1-5; 11 nucleotides match TRBD1. The V gene end was trimmed by 0 bases and the J gene end by 7 bases; junction bases not matched to a gene: 11. The CDR3 has 18 amino acids. Germline V gene lookup returns CDR1 ENHRY and CDR2 SYGVKD. The CDR3: CAISESFSGTGGGQPQHF. CDR3 sequence (DNA): TGTGCCATCAGTGAGTCGTTTTCAGGGACAGGGGGAGGACAGCCCCAGCATTTT.

The genes are TRBV7-9 and TRBJ1-2, with 8 bases aligning to TRBD1. Germline V lookup: CDR1 SEHNR, CDR2 FQNEAQ (reference sequence). CDR3 length equals 13 residues. V lost 4 bases and J lost 14; bases outside the gene matches: 12. CDR3 sequence reads: CASSSPDRASRTF. CDR3 DNA: TGTGCCAGCAGCTCCCCGGACAGGGCGAGTCGGACCTTC.

The rearrangement links TRBV5-6 to TRBJ1-1; 8 nucleotides align to TRBD1. The CDR3 has 18 residues. CDR1 and CDR2 from the germline V gene are SGHDT and YYEEEE. After removal of 1 base from V and 1 base from J, the junction contained 12 bases not matched to a gene. The CDR3: CASSLSSRGRLGNTEAFF. DNA of the CDR3: TGTGCCAGCAGCTTGAGTAGCAGGGGGCGCCTGGGGAACACTGAAGCTTTCTTT.

The genes are TRBV5-5 and TRBJ1-1, with 8 bases matching TRBD1. The germline gives CDR1 SGHKS, CDR2 YYEKEE (reference sequence). The V gene end was trimmed by 2 bases and the J gene end by 10 bases; junction bases not matched to a gene: 4. This CDR3 has 12 amino acids. As DNA, the CDR3 is TGTGCCAGCAGCTTCAGGGGGCTGACAGCTTTCTTT. Translated: CASSFRGLTAFF.

The rearrangement links TRBV5-8 to TRBJ2-5; D possibly corresponds to TRBD2 (7 bases). The CDR3 covers 14 residues. Looked up from germline, CDR1 is SGHTS and CDR2 is YDEGEE. V was cut by 2 bases and J by 1 base, with 9 bases left in between. The CDR3 region is CASSLRGAQETQYF. The CDR3 nucleotides are TGTGCCAGCAGCTTACGGGGGGCCCAAGAGACCCAGTACTTC.

This clone was counted a few times. The chain employs TRBV6-5 and TRBJ1-5, with D perhaps TRBD1 (6 bases). The CDR3 runs to 14 residues. Germline-derived CDR1 and CDR2 are MNHEY and SVGAGI. Deletions cut 5 bases from V and 6 bases from J, with 14 bases between. Here the CDR3 reads CASSAGVRSQPQHF. CDR3 in DNA: TGTGCCAGCAGTGCAGGGGTTCGGAGTCAGCCCCAGCATTTT.

The rearrangement links TRBV5-1 to TRBJ2-2, with 8 nucleotides matching TRBD2. This CDR3 contains 16 residues. With 0 bases clipped from V and 1 base from J, the junction kept 2 bases outside the gene matches. Germline V lookup: CDR1 SGHRS, CDR2 YFSETQ. The CDR3 loop is CASSLVLAGNTGELFF. CDR3 bases: TGCGCCAGCAGCTTGGTTCTAGCGGGGAACACCGGGGAGCTGTTTTTT. The full variable domain, completed using reference TRBV5-1 and TRBJ2-2, is KAGVTQTPRYLIKTRGQQVTLSCSPISGHRSVSWYQQTPGQGLQFLFEYFSETQRNKGNFPGRFSGRQFSNSRSEMNVSTLELGDSALYLCASSLVLAGNTGELFFGEGSRLTVL.

The chain carries TRBV29-1 and TRBJ2-7; tentative D call: TRBD1 (5 bases). The V end was cut by 4 bases, the J end by 2 bases, with 12 bases between. The germline gives CDR1 SQVTM, CDR2 ANQGSEA. The CDR3 sequence is 13 residues long. Here the CDR3 reads CSVAAGNPYEQYF. CDR3 bases: TGCAGCGTTGCGGCAGGGAACCCCTACGAGCAGTACTTC.

The gene calls are TRBV29-1 and TRBJ2-7; a weak D match, TRBD2 (5 bases). Between the trimmed V and J ends, which lost 7 bases and 2 bases, there was a span of 12 bases. The CDR3 spans 12 residues. Per the germline V gene, CDR1 is SQVTM and CDR2 is ANQGSEA. CDR3 DNA sequence: TGCAGCGCACGGACCGGGGCCTACGAGCAGTACTTC. Translated, it gives CSARTGAYEQYF.

The count of this clone is one. The CDR3 region has the DNA TGCGCCAGCAGCCCTCTAGCGTCGGACGAGCAGTACTTC. It encodes CASSPLASDEQYF. The rearrangement uses TRBV5-1 and TRBJ2-7; TRBD2 is a possible D gene (6 bases). Per the germline V gene, CDR1 is SGHRS and CDR2 is YFSETQ. V was shortened by 4 bases and J by 5 bases, with 13 bases between the two germline ends. The CDR3 consists of 13 residues.

The V gene is TRBV7-2, the J gene TRBJ2-5; a weak D match, TRBD2 (6 bases). CDR1 and CDR2 (germline): SGHTA, FQGNSA. CDR3 length: 16 residues. V lost 6 bases and J 4 bases, leaving 21 bases between the germline ends. The CDR3 sequence: CASSFTGTPLGETQYF. The CDR3 coding sequence is TGTGCCAGCAGTTTTACCGGGACTCCTTTGGGAGAGACCCAGTACTTC. The whole variable domain, remainder taken from reference TRBV7-2 and TRBJ2-5, is GAGVSQSPSNKVTEKGKDVELRCDPISGHTALYWYRQSLGQGLEFLIYFQGNSAPDKSGLPSDRFSAERTGGSVSTLTIQRTQQEDSAVYLCASSFTGTPLGETQYFGPGTRLLVL.